The clone carrying this T cell receptor (beta chain) was counted only a few times. This entry is derived from a study of T-cell memory formation after mild COVID-19. MiXCR was run by TCRdb on the 5' RACE reads, yielding one entry per CDR3 protein. In the table there are some 450,000 distinct CDR3 sequences, around 19% of which are singletons. Sample: PBMCs or a T cell subset sorted from them (not recorded which). The clonotype comes from an adult woman who had mild COVID-19 (a few samples of this study predate the infection). Cell type and time point are not known.

CDR3: CATSDLQGRQETQYF. CDR3 nucleotides: TGTGCCACCAGTGATTTGCAGGGTCGACAAGAGACCCAGTACTTC. The genes are TRBV24-1 and TRBJ2-5; D is perhaps TRBD1 (5 bases). V gave up 0 bases and J gave up 2 bases, with 9 bases separating them. CDR1 and CDR2 (germline): KGHDR, SFDVKD. This CDR3 spans 15 amino acids.